Listed below are T cell receptor beta chains from one sample, sequenced in a study of cytomegalovirus exposure and HLA in healthy donors. Produced via immunoSEQ multiplex PCR; TCRdb's table is partial and in-frame only. The sample lists roughly 140,000 clones, less than 85% occurring once. Material for sequencing was PBMCs. These receptors originate from a man between 35 and 55 years old in good health and CMV-seropositive. Each CDR3 is given with its conserved first and last residue. The D gene is left open where the match is weak. Clone sizes are given selectively: once, few, many, or a class where the clone is expanded.

D: TRBD1; J: TRBJ2-7; size: -; V: TRBV5-1; DNA: TGCGCCAGCAGCTACGAGTCGGGACAGGCCTACGAGCAGTACTTC; CDR3: CASSYESGQAYEQYF
D: -; J: TRBJ2-2; size: -; V: TRBV10-1; DNA: TGCGCCAGCAGGGACAGATCGAACACCGGGGAGCTGTTTTTT; CDR3: CASRDRSNTGELFF
D: -; J: TRBJ2-7; size: -; V: TRBV4-2; DNA: TGTGCCAGCAGCCAAGCAGGGGCCTACGAGCAGTACTTC; CDR3: CASSQAGAYEQYF
D: -; J: TRBJ2-3; size: -; V: TRBV29-1; DNA: TGCAGCGTTGCCCGCCTAGCTAGAAGCACAGATACGCAGTATTTT; CDR3: CSVARLARSTDTQYF
D: TRBD2; J: TRBJ2-7; size: -; V: TRBV4-1; DNA: TGCGCCAGCAGCCAAGGGACTAGCCTCCCCTACGAGCAGTACTTC; CDR3: CASSQGTSLPYEQYF
D: TRBD1; J: TRBJ2-3; size: -; V: TRBV30; DNA: TGTGCCTGGAGAGCGGACAGGGGGACGCAGTATTTT; CDR3: CAWRADRGTQYF
D: TRBD2; J: TRBJ2-7; size: -; V: TRBV18; DNA: TGTGCCAGCTCACCAGGTAGCGGGGGCCACTACGAGCAGTACTTC; CDR3: CASSPGSGGHYEQYF
D: -; J: TRBJ1-6; size: -; V: TRBV7-2; DNA: TGTGCCAGCAGCTCCCTGGGGGGGGTGGGTTCACCCCTCCACTTT; CDR3: CASSSLGGVGSPLHF
D: -; J: TRBJ1-6; size: -; V: TRBV27; DNA: TGTGCCAGCAGTTTATACAGGCGAGGATCACCCCTCCACTTT; CDR3: CASSLYRRGSPLHF
D: TRBD1; J: TRBJ1-2; size: -; V: TRBV28; DNA: TGTGCCAGCAGACGGGACAGGGGCTATGGCTACACCTTC; CDR3: CASRRDRGYGYTF
D: -; J: TRBJ1-5; size: -; V: TRBV18; DNA: TGTGCCAGCTCACCAAGACTAACAGATGCTTATAGCAATCAGCCCCAGCATTTT; CDR3: CASSPRLTDAYSNQPQHF
D: TRBD2; J: TRBJ2-1; size: once; V: TRBV7-3; DNA: TGTGCCAGCAGTGGAACCGCGGGAGGGCCGTACAATGAGCAGTTCTTC; CDR3: CASSGTAGGPYNEQFF
D: -; J: TRBJ2-7; size: -; V: TRBV5-4; DNA: TGTGCCAGCACTGGTAGGGGAGGCGAGCAGTACTTC; CDR3: CASTGRGGEQYF
D: TRBD2; J: TRBJ2-7; size: once; V: TRBV4-3; DNA: TGCGCCAGCAGCTTCGGGACTAGTAGATACGAGCAGTACTTC; CDR3: CASSFGTSRYEQYF
D: TRBD1; J: TRBJ1-1; size: -; V: TRBV28; DNA: TGTGCCAGCACCATAGGGGGCAGCTACACTGAAGCTTTCTTT; CDR3: CASTIGGSYTEAFF
D: TRBD2; J: TRBJ2-3; size: -; V: TRBV7-2; DNA: TGTGCCAGCAGCCGTGGACTAGCGGGAGGGCTTGGGGATACGCAGTATTTT; CDR3: CASSRGLAGGLGDTQYF
D: TRBD1; J: TRBJ1-3; size: -; V: TRBV4-2; DNA: TGTGCCAGCAGCCCCCAATCTGACAGGGCAGACACCATATATTTT; CDR3: CASSPQSDRADTIYF
D: TRBD1; J: TRBJ1-5; size: -; V: TRBV5-1; DNA: TGCGCCAGCAGCTTAGGGGGGACAGATAATCAGCCCCAGCATTTT; CDR3: CASSLGGTDNQPQHF
D: TRBD2; J: TRBJ2-1; size: -; V: TRBV15; DNA: TGTGCCACCAGATTTGCGGGGGGCCATGAGCAGTTCTTC; CDR3: CATRFAGGHEQFF
D: -; J: TRBJ1-5; size: -; V: TRBV5-5; DNA: TGTGCCAGCAGCTTCGGACAGAATAGCAATCAGCCCCAGCATTTT; CDR3: CASSFGQNSNQPQHF
D: -; J: TRBJ1-1; size: -; V: TRBV5-4; DNA: TGTGCCAGCAGGACAGAAAACACTGAAGCTTTCTTT; CDR3: CASRTENTEAFF
D: -; J: TRBJ2-7; size: -; V: TRBV10-3; DNA: TGTGCCATCAGTGAGGTCAACAGGAATCCCAACGAGCAGTACTTC; CDR3: CAISEVNRNPNEQYF
D: -; J: TRBJ1-1; size: -; V: TRBV5-1; DNA: TGCGCCAGCAGCTTGGTGGCAGGGCTAATGAACACTGAAGCTTTCTTT; CDR3: CASSLVAGLMNTEAFF
D: TRBD2; J: TRBJ2-7; size: -; V: TRBV27; DNA: TGTGCCAGCAGTTTATTCGGGGGCAAGAGGACTAGCGGTCACTACGAGCAGTACTTC; CDR3: CASSLFGGKRTSGHYEQYF
D: -; J: TRBJ1-4; size: -; V: TRBV28; DNA: TGTGCCAGCAGTTTTCCCAGTCTTGAAAAACTGTTTTTT; CDR3: CASSFPSLEKLFF
D: -; J: TRBJ2-3; size: -; V: TRBV6-4; DNA: TGTGCCAGCAGTGCCCTAGCGTTCAGCACAGATACGCAGTATTTT; CDR3: CASSALAFSTDTQYF
D: -; J: TRBJ1-6; size: -; V: TRBV6-1; DNA: TGTGCCAGCAGTGTTTGGGAAGCGGGGAATTCACCCCTCCACTTT; CDR3: CASSVWEAGNSPLHF
D: -; J: TRBJ1-5; size: -; V: TRBV6-5; DNA: TGTGCCAGCAGCAAGTCCGGGAAGAGCAATCAGCCCCAGCATTTT; CDR3: CASSKSGKSNQPQHF
D: TRBD2; J: TRBJ2-3; size: -; V: TRBV5-1; DNA: TGCGCCAGCAGCTTGCCGGGACTAGCGACTTCTAGCACAGATACGCAGTATTTT; CDR3: CASSLPGLATSSTDTQYF
D: TRBD2; J: TRBJ2-7; size: -; V: TRBV29-1; DNA: TGCAGCGTTGTCTGGGGGGTAGCGGGATCCGGGCACGAGCAGTACTTC; CDR3: CSVVWGVAGSGHEQYF
D: -; J: TRBJ2-1; size: -; V: TRBV7-9; DNA: TGTGCCAGCAGCTCCCTAGCGTATGAGCAGTTCTTC; CDR3: CASSSLAYEQFF
D: TRBD2; J: TRBJ2-3; size: few; V: TRBV5-1; DNA: TGCGCCAGCAGCTTTAACAGCGGGAGAGGCACAGATACGCAGTATTTT; CDR3: CASSFNSGRGTDTQYF
D: -; J: TRBJ1-3; size: -; V: TRBV13; DNA: TGTGCCAGCAGCTTCGGCAGGGGCTCTGGAAACACCATATATTTT; CDR3: CASSFGRGSGNTIYF
D: -; J: TRBJ2-5; size: -; V: TRBV7-2; DNA: TGTGCCAGCAGCTCTGAGCGGTGGGGTGAGACCCAGTACTTC; CDR3: CASSSERWGETQYF
D: -; J: TRBJ1-3; size: -; V: TRBV6-1; DNA: TGTGCCAGCAGTGAATGGCGAAACACCATATATTTT; CDR3: CASSEWRNTIYF
D: -; J: TRBJ2-7; size: -; V: TRBV28; DNA: TGTGCCAGCAGTTCGGTAGACGAGCAGTACTTC; CDR3: CASSSVDEQYF
D: TRBD2; J: TRBJ2-1; size: once; V: TRBV7-6; DNA: TGTGCCAGCAGCTCAGCCATAACCACCGGGCTAGCGGGGGGGCCCTACAATGAGCAGTTCTTC; CDR3: CASSSAITTGLAGGPYNEQFF
D: TRBD1; J: TRBJ1-5; size: -; V: TRBV5-6; DNA: TGTGCCAGCAGCTCCCTGCGCCAGGGGGTAAGGGGCAATCAGCCCCAGCATTTT; CDR3: CASSSLRQGVRGNQPQHF
D: TRBD1; J: TRBJ2-2; size: -; V: TRBV7-9; DNA: TGTGCCAGCAGCGGATCCCTAGGGGGCGGCGGGGAGCTGTTTTTT; CDR3: CASSGSLGGGGELFF
D: TRBD1; J: TRBJ1-2; size: -; V: TRBV19; DNA: TGTGCCAGTAGTATAGCCGGGACAGTCTATGGCTACACCTTC; CDR3: CASSIAGTVYGYTF
D: TRBD1; J: TRBJ2-5; size: -; V: TRBV4-3; DNA: TGCGCCAGCAGCTCCGGGACAGGGGGAGGAGAGACCCAGTACTTC; CDR3: CASSSGTGGGETQYF
D: -; J: TRBJ1-1; size: -; V: TRBV18; DNA: TGTGCCAGCTCGCTTAGGTCGGGGGACACTGAAGCTTTCTTT; CDR3: CASSLRSGDTEAFF
D: -; J: TRBJ1-2; size: -; V: TRBV27; DNA: TGTGCCAGCAGTTCCGACATATCCTATGGCTACACCTTC; CDR3: CASSSDISYGYTF
D: -; J: TRBJ1-1; size: -; V: TRBV12-5; DNA: TGTGCTAGTGGTTTGGTAGTGGGACTCCTGAACACTGAAGCTTTCTTT; CDR3: CASGLVVGLLNTEAFF
D: TRBD1; J: TRBJ1-4; size: -; V: TRBV7-9; DNA: TGTGCCAGCAGCTTAGAGGGCAGGGGGACAATTAATGAAAAACTGTTTTTT; CDR3: CASSLEGRGTINEKLFF
D: TRBD2; J: TRBJ2-1; size: -; V: TRBV11-3; DNA: TGTGCCACCTCAGGGCGGGGGGGGTATTACAATGAGCAGTTCTTC; CDR3: CATSGRGGYYNEQFF
D: TRBD1; J: TRBJ2-2; size: many; V: TRBV6-1; DNA: TGTGCCAGCAGTCAGGGACAGGGAAACCGGGAGCTGTTTTTT; CDR3: CASSQGQGNRELFF
D: TRBD2; J: TRBJ2-1; size: -; V: TRBV30; DNA: TGTGCCTGGAGCTACCGGGGGGTGGGAGGCAATGAGCAGTTCTTC; CDR3: CAWSYRGVGGNEQFF